The subject of this entry is one T cell receptor beta chain. The specificity of this receptor is unknown. Per-base qualities were not stored, and no clone one base away is much larger. The donors were included in the validation cohort of around 120 subjects, a group kept apart from the roughly 700-subject first cohort. Trimming at the junction amounts to 1 base on V and 4 bases on J, and the germline ends lie 10 bases apart. Inclusive of the bounding cysteine and phenylalanine, the CDR3 is 13 residues long. The DNA shown is the 39-base CDR3, in frame from base 1. CDR1 and CDR2, per the germline V gene, are SQVTM and ANQGSEA. This entry is derived from a study of cytomegalovirus exposure and HLA in healthy donors (dated by TCRdb to about 2017). A note on the overall study: A later analysis indicated that the 95 to 150 validation repertoires were generated on the platform also employed for the roughly 730 repertoires of the first cohort. Along with the approximately 670-subject first cohort, a separate validation cohort of over a hundred different subjects was used. High-throughput TCR immunosequencing, statistical association of individual TCRs with disease status, and machine learning were combined to predict cytomegalovirus infection status. The aim of the study was to test whether cataloging public T cell receptors could identify signatures of past pathogen exposure.

Study-level results and caveats: Most TCR sequences were observed very rarely across donors, whereas some public TCRs were present in many individuals. The classifier was reported to diagnose cytomegalovirus status with high specificity and sensitivity in both the original cohort and the validation cohort. In vitro tests confirmed that a few of the cytomegalovirus-associated TCR beta chains recognize cytomegalovirus antigens. In a later analysis, TCRs clustered in the first cohort were found to also tend to co-occur in the 120 or so validation repertoires, with approximately 95% of cluster scores above 0. A later analysis lacked HLA typing for the validation cohort, so it scored co-occurrence in that cohort across all 110 or so repertoires. The authors suggested that the approach could potentially be extended to other disease states and immunological phenotypes. In the study, some 160 TCR beta chains were listed as associated with cytomegalovirus.

Libraries were prepared through the immunoSEQ multiplex PCR assay. As for the authors' bioinformatics: A statistical classification framework was developed to diagnose cytomegalovirus status using the catalog of TCR beta chain sequences. TCRdb's version of the immuneACCESS table is confined to in-frame rearrangements and falls short of the full clone set. An unresolved V gene accounts for under half of the shortfall where checked; the remainder is of unknown origin. V and J calls and clone size are copied from that table; D and trimming were computed from the DNA. The sample table contains approximately 230,000 clones; only one count was recorded for roughly 87% of them. 9.5% to 15% of the sample is held by the ten biggest clonotypes.

The V and J genes are TRBV29-1 and TRBJ1-2, with the D gene call left open. The source of this sequence is a man aged 18 to 30 in good health and CMV-seropositive. Sequencing was performed on PBMCs. The nucleotides read TGCAGCGTTGAAGCCCCCGGCCCCTATGGCTACACCTTC. It translates to CSVEAPGPYGYTF.